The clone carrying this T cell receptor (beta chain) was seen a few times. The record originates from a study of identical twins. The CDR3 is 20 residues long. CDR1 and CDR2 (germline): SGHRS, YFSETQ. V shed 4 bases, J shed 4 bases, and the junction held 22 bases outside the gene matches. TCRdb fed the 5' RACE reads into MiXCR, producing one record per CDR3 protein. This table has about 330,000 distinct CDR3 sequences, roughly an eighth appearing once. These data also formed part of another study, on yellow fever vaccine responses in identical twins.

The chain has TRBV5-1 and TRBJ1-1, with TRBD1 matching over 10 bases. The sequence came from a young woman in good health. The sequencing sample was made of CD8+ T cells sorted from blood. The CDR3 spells CASSPYSTGTGVLLGTEAFF. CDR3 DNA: TGCGCCAGCAGCCCCTACTCTACCGGGACAGGGGTTCTGTTGGGCACTGAAGCTTTCTTT.